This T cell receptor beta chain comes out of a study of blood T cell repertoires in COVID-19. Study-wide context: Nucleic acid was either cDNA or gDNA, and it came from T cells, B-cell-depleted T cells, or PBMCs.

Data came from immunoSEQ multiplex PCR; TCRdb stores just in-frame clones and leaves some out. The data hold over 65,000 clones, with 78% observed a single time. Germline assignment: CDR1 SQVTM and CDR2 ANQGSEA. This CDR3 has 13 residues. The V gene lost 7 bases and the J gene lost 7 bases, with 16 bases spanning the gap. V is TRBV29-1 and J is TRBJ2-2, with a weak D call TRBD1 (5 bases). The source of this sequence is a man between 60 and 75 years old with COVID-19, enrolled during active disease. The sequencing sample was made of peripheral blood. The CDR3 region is CSAEGVVSGELFF. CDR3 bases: TGCAGCGCCGAAGGGGTGGTTAGCGGGGAGCTGTTTTTT.